What follows is one TCR beta chain and its context. These data originate in a study of blood T cell repertoires in COVID-19. In the original analysis: Amplification of reference gene primers was used by the study to estimate nucleated cell counts. Method: immunoSEQ multiplex PCR; TCRdb's copy keeps in-frame clones and lacks some. Clone size and the V and J calls come from that table; the DNA yielded D and trimming. Of about 64,000 clones in the sample, 70% to 85% were seen once. The clonotype comes from a woman aged 55-70 years with acute or convalescent COVID-19. The sequenced sample consisted of peripheral blood.

CDR3 in amino acids: CASSHPTSGLGGTDTQYF. Here the CDR3 DNA reads TGCGCCAGCAGCCATCCAACTAGCGGGCTTGGGGGGACAGATACGCAGTATTTT. The rearrangement joins TRBV4-1 to TRBJ2-3; 9 bases match TRBD2. The germline V gene encodes CDR1 MGHRA and CDR2 YSYEKL. The V segment lost 3 bases and the J segment 3 bases; nucleotides outside the gene matches: 13. The length of the CDR3 is 18 residues.